This passage covers 2 T cell receptor beta chains from one sample sequenced in a study of CD8+CD57+ T cells in acquired aplastic anemia. The template for TCR beta VDJ and CDR3 sequence profiling was genomic DNA. TCRdb ran MiXCR on the reads and lists one entry per CDR3 protein. The table records some 210,000 distinct CDR3 sequences, approximately 57% of them present only once. Sequencing input: sorted CD4+, CD8+, or CD8+CD57+ T cells (not recorded which) from PBMCs. The receptor set was obtained from a human donor in good health.

This clonotype was counted at least ten times. The J gene is TRBJ2-5, the V gene TRBV15, with D possibly TRBD2 on 6 matching bases. The V gene's germline CDR1 is LNHNV and CDR2 YYDKDF (reference sequence). This CDR3 comprises 14 residues. V was shortened by 3 bases and J by 1 base, with 9 bases between the two germline ends. The CDR3 nucleotides read TGTGCCACCAGCAGTCCCGGGGGCCAAGAGACCCAGTACTTC. Translated: CATSSPGGQETQYF.

This clonotype was picked up one time. It may be a read error: a sequence one base away is much more abundant. This chain joins TRBV6-6 and TRBJ2-1; 7 bases fit TRBD2. V shed 1 base, J shed 9 bases, and the junction held 6 bases outside the gene matches. CDR1 is MNHNY and CDR2 is SVGAGI in the germline V gene (reference sequence). This CDR3 is built from 14 residues. CDR3 region: CASSYFLGGSEQFF. The CDR3 bases are TGTGCCAGCAGTTACTTTCTGGGGGGGAGTGAGCAGTTCTTC.